These 5 T cell receptor beta chains were all obtained from the same sample, sequenced in a study of blood T cell repertoires in COVID-19. The assay was immunoSEQ multiplex PCR, and TCRdb's table has in-frame clones only and misses some. The sample includes roughly 180,000 clones, 70% to 90% of them seen just once. The sample comprised peripheral blood. Receptors originate from a woman aged 45 to 65 with COVID-19, enrolled during active disease.

The chain couples TRBV7-9 to TRBJ1-2; D gene unclear. Germline V gives CDR1 SEHNR, CDR2 FQNEAQ (reference sequence). Trimming stripped 3 bases from V and 8 bases from J, with 10 bases between. This CDR3 is built from 12 residues. As DNA, the CDR3 is TGTGCCAGCAGCTTCGAGTATTCAGGCTACACCTTC. Translation gives CASSFEYSGYTF.

This rearrangement joins TRBV2 to TRBJ1-6; D perhaps matches TRBD1 (6 bases). Germline CDR1 SNHLY, CDR2 FYNNEI. CDR3 size: 16 residues. V gave up 2 bases and J gave up 6 bases, with 14 bases separating them. CDR3: CASSESRQAVNSPLHF. In nucleotides, the CDR3 is TGTGCCAGCAGTGAAAGTCGACAGGCCGTTAATTCACCCCTCCACTTT. The variable domain in full, completed from reference TRBV2 and TRBJ1-6, reads EPEVTQTPSHQVTQMGQEVILRCVPISNHLYFYWYRQILGQKVEFLVSFYNNEISEKSEIFDDQFSVERPDGSNFTLKIRSTKLEDSAMYFCASSESRQAVNSPLHFGNGTRLTVT.

This clone came up once. The V and J genes are TRBV9 and TRBJ1-1; tentatively, D is TRBD1 (5 bases). The CDR3 is 15 amino acids. In germline, CDR1 is SGDLS, CDR2 YYNGEE. V shed 4 bases and J shed 0 bases, with 13 bases lying between them. The CDR3 DNA reads TGTGCCAGCAGCCCCCAGGGAGGGTTGAACACTGAAGCTTTCTTT. Translated: CASSPQGGLNTEAFF.

The rearrangement joins TRBV24-1 to TRBJ2-3; D is perhaps TRBD1 (6 bases). Germline V gene lookup returns CDR1 KGHDR and CDR2 SFDVKD. V lost 5 bases to trimming and J lost 1 base, with 12 bases between them. The CDR3 contains 15 residues. CDR3 sequence: CATSVHEGGTDTQYF. DNA for the CDR3: TGTGCCACCAGTGTCCATGAGGGGGGCACAGATACGCAGTATTTT.

There are a few counts of this clone. The V and J genes are TRBV6-5 and TRBJ1-1; 7 nucleotides agree with TRBD1. The trim removed 0 bases at V and 7 bases at J, leaving 11 bases unmatched. In germline, CDR1 is MNHEY, CDR2 SVGAGI. This CDR3 has 16 residues. CDR3 loop: CASSYSSRQGPIEAFF. Written as DNA, the CDR3 is TGTGCCAGCAGTTACTCGAGCCGACAGGGCCCCATTGAAGCTTTCTTT.